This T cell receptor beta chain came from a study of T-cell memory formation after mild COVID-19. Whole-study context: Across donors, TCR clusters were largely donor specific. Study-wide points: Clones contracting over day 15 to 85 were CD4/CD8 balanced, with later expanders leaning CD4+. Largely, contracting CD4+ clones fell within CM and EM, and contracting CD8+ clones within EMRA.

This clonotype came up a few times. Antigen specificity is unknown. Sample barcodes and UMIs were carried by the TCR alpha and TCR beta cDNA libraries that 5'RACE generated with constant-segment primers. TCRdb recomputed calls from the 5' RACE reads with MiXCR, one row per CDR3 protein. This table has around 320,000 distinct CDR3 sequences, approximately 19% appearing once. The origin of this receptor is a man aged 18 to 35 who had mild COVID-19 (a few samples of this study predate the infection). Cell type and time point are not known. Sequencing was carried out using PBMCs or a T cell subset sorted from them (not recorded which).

The CDR3 region is CASSPYRDIIEAFF. The CDR3 DNA reads TGTGCCAGCAGCCCTTACAGGGACATCATCGAAGCTTTCTTT. The chain couples TRBV7-2 to TRBJ1-1, with D perhaps TRBD1 (6 bases). Germline CDR1 is SGHTA and CDR2 is FQGNSA. Trimming pared 5 bases from V and 8 bases from J, leaving 18 bases between. The CDR3 runs 14 residues.